This T cell receptor (beta chain) was profiled in a study of OX40 agonist ivuxolimab in advanced cancers. This CDR3 contains 10 residues. Per germline, CDR1 DFQATT and CDR2 SNEGSKA (reference sequence). V was shortened by 6 bases and J by 7 bases, with 7 bases between the two germline ends. Here immunoSEQ multiplex PCR was the method, and the copy in TCRdb shows in-frame clones only, minus some. The table includes about 67,000 clones, approximately 80% detected once. The gene calls are TRBV20-1 and TRBJ2-1; D gene ambiguous. The TCR sequence derives from an adult with an advanced solid tumor such as melanoma, head and neck, liver or kidney cancer. Material: CD4+ or CD8+ T cells sorted from blood, obtained in a trial of the OX40 agonist ivuxolimab. The CDR3 DNA is TGCAGTGCAAGATCTAATGAGCAGTTCTTC. Protein sequence: CSARSNEQFF.